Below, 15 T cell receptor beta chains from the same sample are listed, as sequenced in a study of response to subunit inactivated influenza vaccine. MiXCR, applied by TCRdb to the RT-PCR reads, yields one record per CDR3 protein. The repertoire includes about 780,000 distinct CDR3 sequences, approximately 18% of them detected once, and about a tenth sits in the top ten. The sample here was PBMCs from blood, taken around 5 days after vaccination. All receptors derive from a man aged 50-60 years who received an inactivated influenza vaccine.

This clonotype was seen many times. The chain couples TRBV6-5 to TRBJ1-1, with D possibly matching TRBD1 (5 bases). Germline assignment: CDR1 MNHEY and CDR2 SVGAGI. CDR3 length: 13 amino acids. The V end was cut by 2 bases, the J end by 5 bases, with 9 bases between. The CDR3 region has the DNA TGTGCCAGCAGTTACGGGGGTCGGACTGAAGCTTTCTTT. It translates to CASSYGGRTEAFF.

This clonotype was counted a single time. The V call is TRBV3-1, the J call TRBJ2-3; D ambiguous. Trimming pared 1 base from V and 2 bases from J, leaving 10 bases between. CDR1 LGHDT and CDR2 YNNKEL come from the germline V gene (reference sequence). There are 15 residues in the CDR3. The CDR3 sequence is CASSQGTQNTDTQYF. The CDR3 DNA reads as TGTGCCAGCAGCCAAGGTACCCAGAACACAGATACGCAGTATTTT.

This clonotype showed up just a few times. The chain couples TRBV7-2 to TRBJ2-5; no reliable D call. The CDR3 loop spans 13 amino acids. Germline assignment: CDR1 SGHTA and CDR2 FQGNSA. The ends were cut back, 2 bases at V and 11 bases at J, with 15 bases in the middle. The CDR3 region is CASSLSGSPTQYF. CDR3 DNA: TGTGCCAGCAGCTTAAGTGGCAGCCCAACTCAGTACTTC.

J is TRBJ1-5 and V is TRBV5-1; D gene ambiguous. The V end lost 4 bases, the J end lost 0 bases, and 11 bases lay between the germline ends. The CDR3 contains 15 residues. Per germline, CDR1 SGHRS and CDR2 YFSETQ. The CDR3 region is CASSPSGISNQPQHF. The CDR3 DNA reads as TGCGCCAGCAGCCCGAGCGGTATTAGCAATCAGCCCCAGCATTTT.

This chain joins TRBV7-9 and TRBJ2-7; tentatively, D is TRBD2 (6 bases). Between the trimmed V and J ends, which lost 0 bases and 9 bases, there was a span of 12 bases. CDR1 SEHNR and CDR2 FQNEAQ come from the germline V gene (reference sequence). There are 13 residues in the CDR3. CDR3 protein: CASSLATGEAQYF. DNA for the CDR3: TGTGCCAGCAGCTTAGCAACGGGGGAAGCGCAGTACTTC.

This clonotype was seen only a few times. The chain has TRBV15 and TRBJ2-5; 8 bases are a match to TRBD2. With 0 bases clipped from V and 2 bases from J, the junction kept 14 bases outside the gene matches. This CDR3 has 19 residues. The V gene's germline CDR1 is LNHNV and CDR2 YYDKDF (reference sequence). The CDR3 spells CATSRDLNRASGLQETQYF. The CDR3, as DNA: TGTGCCACCAGCAGAGATCTTAACAGGGCTAGCGGGTTACAAGAGACCCAGTACTTC.

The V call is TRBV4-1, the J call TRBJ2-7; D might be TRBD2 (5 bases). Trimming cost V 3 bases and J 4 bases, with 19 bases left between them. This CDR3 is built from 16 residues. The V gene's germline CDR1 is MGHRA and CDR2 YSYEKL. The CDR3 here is CASSQERTLPAYEQYF. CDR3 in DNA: TGCGCCAGCAGCCAGGAAAGGACTCTACCGGCGTACGAGCAGTACTTC.

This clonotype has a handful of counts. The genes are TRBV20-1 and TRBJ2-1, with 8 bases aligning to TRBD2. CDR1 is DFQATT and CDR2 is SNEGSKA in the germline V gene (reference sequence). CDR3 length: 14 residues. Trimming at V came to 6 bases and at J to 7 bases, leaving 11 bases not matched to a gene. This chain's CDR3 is CSAVGGAGENEQFF. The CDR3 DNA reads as TGCAGTGCAGTCGGAGGAGCGGGAGAGAATGAGCAGTTCTTC.

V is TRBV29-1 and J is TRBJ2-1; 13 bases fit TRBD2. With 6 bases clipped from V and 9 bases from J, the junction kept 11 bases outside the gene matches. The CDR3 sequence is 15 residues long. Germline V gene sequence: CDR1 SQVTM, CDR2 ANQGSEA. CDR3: CSVRTSGSRRGEQFF. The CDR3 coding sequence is TGCAGCGTACGGACTAGCGGGAGCCGAAGGGGTGAGCAGTTCTTC.

The CDR3 DNA reads TGTGCCAGCAGCTTAGCGGTTAGCTCCTACGAGCAGTACTTC. Amino acid sequence: CASSLAVSSYEQYF. The chain is built from TRBV7-2 and TRBJ2-7; D remains unclear. Germline CDR1 SGHTA, CDR2 FQGNSA. The CDR3 has 14 residues. V lost 0 bases to trimming and J lost 0 bases, with 6 bases between them.

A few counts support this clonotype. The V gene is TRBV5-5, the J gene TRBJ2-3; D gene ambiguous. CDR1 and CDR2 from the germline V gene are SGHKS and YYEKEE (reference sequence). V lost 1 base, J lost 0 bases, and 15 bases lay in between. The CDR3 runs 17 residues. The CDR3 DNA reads TGTGCCAGCAGCTTGTTTGAGACACAAACTAGCACAGATACGCAGTATTTT. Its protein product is CASSLFETQTSTDTQYF.

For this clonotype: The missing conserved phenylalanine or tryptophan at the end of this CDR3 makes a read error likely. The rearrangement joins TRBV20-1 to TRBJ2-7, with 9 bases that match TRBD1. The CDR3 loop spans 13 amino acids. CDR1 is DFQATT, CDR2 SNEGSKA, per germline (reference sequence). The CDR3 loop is CTARGTGTYEQYL. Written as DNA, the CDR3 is TGCACCGCACGCGGGACAGGGACCTACGAGCAGTACTTA.

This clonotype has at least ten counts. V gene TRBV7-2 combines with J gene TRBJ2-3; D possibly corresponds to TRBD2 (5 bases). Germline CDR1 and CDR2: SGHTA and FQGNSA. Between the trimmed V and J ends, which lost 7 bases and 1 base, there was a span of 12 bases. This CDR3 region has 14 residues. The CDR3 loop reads CASTRGYGTDTQYF. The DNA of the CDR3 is TGTGCCAGCACTCGAGGGTACGGCACAGATACGCAGTATTTT.

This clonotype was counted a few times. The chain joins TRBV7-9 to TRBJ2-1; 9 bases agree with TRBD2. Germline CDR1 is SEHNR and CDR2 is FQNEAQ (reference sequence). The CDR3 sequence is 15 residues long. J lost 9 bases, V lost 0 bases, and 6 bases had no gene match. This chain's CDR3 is CASSLAGGTSFEQFF. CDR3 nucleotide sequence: TGTGCCAGCAGCTTAGCGGGCGGGACTAGCTTTGAGCAGTTCTTC.

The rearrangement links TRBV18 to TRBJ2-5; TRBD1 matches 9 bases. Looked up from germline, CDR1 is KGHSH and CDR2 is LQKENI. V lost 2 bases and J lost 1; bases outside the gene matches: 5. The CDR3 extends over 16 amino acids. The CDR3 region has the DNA TGTGCCAGCTCACCATCGCGACAGGGGGTCCAAGAGACCCAGTACTTC. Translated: CASSPSRQGVQETQYF.